This T cell receptor (beta chain) came from a study of blood T cell repertoires in COVID-19. Germline V gene sequence: CDR1 MNHEY, CDR2 SVGAGI. J lost 2 bases, V lost 6 bases, and 7 bases had no gene match. The CDR3 spans 15 residues. Allocation to cohorts depended on clinical history reported by the participants. Libraries were prepared by immunoSEQ multiplex PCR; TCRdb keeps only in-frame clonotypes and omits some of them. Of about 160,000 clones in the sample, about 88% were seen once. This receptor was obtained from a man aged 50-59 years who had recovered from COVID-19. What was sequenced was PBMCs or T cells enriched from blood (not recorded which). The chain links TRBV6-5 to TRBJ1-5, with TRBD1 matching over 7 bases. The CDR3 region is CASSNTGEGNQPQHF. The CDR3, as DNA: TGTGCCAGCAGCAATACAGGGGAAGGCAATCAGCCCCAGCATTTT.